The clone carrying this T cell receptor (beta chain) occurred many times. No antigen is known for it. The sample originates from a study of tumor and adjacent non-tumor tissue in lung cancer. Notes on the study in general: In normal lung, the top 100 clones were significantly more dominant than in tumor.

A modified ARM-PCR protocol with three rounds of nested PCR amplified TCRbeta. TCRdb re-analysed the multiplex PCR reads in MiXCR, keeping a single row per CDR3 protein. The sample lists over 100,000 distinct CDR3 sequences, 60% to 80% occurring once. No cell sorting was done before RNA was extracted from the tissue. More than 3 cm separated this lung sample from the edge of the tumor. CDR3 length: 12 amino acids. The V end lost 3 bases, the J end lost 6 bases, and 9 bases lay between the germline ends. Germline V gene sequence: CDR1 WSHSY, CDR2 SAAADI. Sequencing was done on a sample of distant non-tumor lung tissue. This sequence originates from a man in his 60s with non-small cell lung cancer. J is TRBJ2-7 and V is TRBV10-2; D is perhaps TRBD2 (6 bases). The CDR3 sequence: CASSDGGFEQYF. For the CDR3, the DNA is TGCGCCAGCAGTGATGGAGGGTTCGAGCAGTACTTC.